This T cell receptor beta chain was captured in a study of STAT5B mutations in CD4+ large granular lymphocyte leukemia. Points from the study as a whole: Top patient clones used TRBV06 genes more often: 8/27 versus 2/35 in controls.

As for this clone: Its antigen is undetermined.

The method was immunoSEQ multiplex PCR; TCRdb's version includes in-frame clones alone and lacks a portion of them. The sample records under 35,000 clones, 78% being singletons. Germline CDR1 is KGHSH and CDR2 is LQKENI. This CDR3 region has 15 residues. V was pared by 6 bases and J by 5 bases, with 8 bases of the junction left unmatched. The sequencing input was CD4+ T cells from blood buffy coats. The clonotype was recovered from a human donor in good health. The rearrangement joins TRBV18 to TRBJ2-2, with 8 nucleotides matching TRBD2. This CDR3 reads CASSPASGGTGELFF. In nucleotides, the CDR3 is TGTGCCAGCTCCCCAGCGAGCGGGGGAACCGGGGAGCTGTTTTTT.